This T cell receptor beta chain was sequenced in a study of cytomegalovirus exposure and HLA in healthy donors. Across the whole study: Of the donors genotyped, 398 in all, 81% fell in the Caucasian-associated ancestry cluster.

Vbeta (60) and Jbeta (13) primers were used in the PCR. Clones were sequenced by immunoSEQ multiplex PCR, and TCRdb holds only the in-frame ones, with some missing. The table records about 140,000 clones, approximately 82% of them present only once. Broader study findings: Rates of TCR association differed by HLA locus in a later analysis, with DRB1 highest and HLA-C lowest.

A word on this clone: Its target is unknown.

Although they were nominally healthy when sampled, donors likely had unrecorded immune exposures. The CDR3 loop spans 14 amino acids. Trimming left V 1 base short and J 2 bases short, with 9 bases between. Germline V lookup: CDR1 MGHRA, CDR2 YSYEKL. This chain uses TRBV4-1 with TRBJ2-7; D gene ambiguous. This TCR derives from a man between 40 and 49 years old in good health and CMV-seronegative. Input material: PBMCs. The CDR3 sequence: CASSQVSQAYEQYF. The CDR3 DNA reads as TGCGCCAGCAGCCAAGTAAGCCAGGCCTACGAGCAGTACTTC.